A selection of T cell receptor beta chains follows, all from one sample in a study of T-cell memory formation after mild COVID-19. TCRdb re-called the 5' RACE reads with MiXCR, one entry per CDR3 protein. The sample holds roughly 600,000 distinct CDR3 sequences, approximately 18% seen once. The sequenced material came from PBMCs or a T cell subset sorted from them (not recorded which). The receptors derive from an adult woman who had mild COVID-19 (a few samples of this study predate the infection). Cell type and time point are not known. The conserved cysteine and the conserved F or W are not part of the CDR3 here.

TRBV2	TRBJ2-3	ASSPLGRSSTDTQY
TRBV29-1	TRBJ2-6	SVASAGGNVLT
TRBV4-2	TRBJ2-4	ASGFRGSRLRNIQY
TRBV5-1	TRBJ2-5	ASRREYSLGSQY
TRBV4-2	TRBJ1-5	ASSPVRSRQPQH
TRBV20-1	TRBJ2-7	SARPTRGELYEQY
TRBV15	TRBJ2-7	ATSRGATSEYEQY
TRBV5-4	TRBJ2-3	ASSGLAGTSTDTQY
TRBV12-3/TRBV12-4	TRBJ2-7	ASSQSLGQSVSYEQY
TRBV6-5	TRBJ2-3	ASSYFDRADTQY
TRBV10-3	TRBJ2-1	AISEGGQAYNEQF
TRBV20-1	TRBJ2-5	SANRGQETQY
TRBV7-9	TRBJ1-5	ASPNVRIDSNQPQH
TRBV5-1	TRBJ2-1	ASSFGTTIYNEQF
TRBV7-2	TRBJ1-4	ASSLEWGSGEKLF
TRBV4-1	TRBJ2-2	ASSQELLAGPNTGELF
TRBV27	TRBJ2-3	ASSLRPDTQY
TRBV7-8	TRBJ1-1	ASSLLVMNTEAF
TRBV14	TRBJ2-5	ASSRFSGGETQY
TRBV25-1	TRBJ1-1	ASSDRIVENTEAF
TRBV7-8	TRBJ2-3	ASSRRTTALTSTDTQY
TRBV7-2	TRBJ1-4	ASSLRRGDVEKLF
TRBV6-1	TRBJ1-6	ASSEEGRWLH
TRBV20-1	TRBJ2-2	SATTGQGAWNTGELF